Presented here are 28 T cell receptor beta chains from one specimen sequenced in a study of T cell responses to AZD1222 COVID-19 vaccine. Repertoires were generated with immunoSEQ multiplex PCR, while TCRdb's copy carries only in-frame clones and drops some. The sample includes 120,000 or so clones, roughly 88% of them seen just once. The material was peripheral blood, obtained on day 0 of AZD1222 vaccination. The receptors come from an adult in good health.

The chain is built from TRBV6-2 or TRBV6-3 and TRBJ2-2; D is possibly TRBD2 (6 bases). The V gene lost 5 bases and the J gene lost 7 bases, with 14 bases spanning the gap. Germline V gene lookup returns CDR1 MNHEY and CDR2 SVGEGT. This CDR3 is built from 14 residues. The CDR3 here is CASSRRPGDGELFF. The DNA for the CDR3 is TGTGCCAGCAGTCGCCGCCCGGGGGACGGGGAGCTGTTTTTT.

The chain combines TRBV7-2 with TRBJ2-5, with unresolved D. From germline, CDR1 is SGHTA and CDR2 FQGNSA. The CDR3 has 13 amino acids. V was pared by 1 base and J by 8 bases, with 11 bases between. The chain's CDR3 is CASSLVGLGTQYF. CDR3 sequence (DNA): TGTGCCAGCAGCTTAGTAGGTCTCGGAACCCAGTACTTC.

This clone has only one observation. The rearrangement joins TRBV3-1 (or the pseudogene TRBV3-2) to TRBJ1-2; D gene uncertain. V was pared by 1 base and J by 1 base, with 4 bases between. Germline V gene sequence: CDR1 LGHDT, CDR2 YNNKEL (reference sequence). This CDR3 is 13 amino acids long. The CDR3 region has the DNA TGTGCCAGCAGCCAAGTCCGTAACTATGGCTACACCTTC. This translates into CASSQVRNYGYTF.

This clone was recorded only once. CDR3 in amino acids: CASSIQMNTEAFF. The CDR3 DNA follows: TGTGCCAGCAGTATTCAAATGAACACTGAAGCTTTCTTT. V usage is TRBV6-5 and J usage is TRBJ1-1; D is uncertain. CDR3 length: 13 residues. CDR1 is MNHEY, CDR2 SVGAGI, per germline. V shed 5 bases and J shed 0 bases, with 7 bases lying between them.

CDR3 nucleotide sequence: TGTGCCAGCAGCCAAAACGGGACTCCGGGGCGATCTGGAAACACCATATATTTT. As protein: CASSQNGTPGRSGNTIYF. The V and J genes are TRBV4-2 and TRBJ1-3; D is perhaps TRBD1 (5 bases). V shed 2 bases and J shed 1 base, with 18 bases lying between them. Looked up from germline, CDR1 is LGHNA and CDR2 is YNFKEQ. The CDR3 consists of 18 residues.

The CDR3 reads CASSLGQGYTEAFF. DNA for the CDR3: TGTGCCAGCAGCCTGGGACAGGGGTACACTGAAGCTTTCTTT. This sequence joins TRBV7-9 and TRBJ1-1; 10 bases align to TRBD1. Looked up from germline, CDR1 is SEHNR and CDR2 is FQNEAQ (reference sequence). This CDR3 is built from 14 residues. The J segment lost 3 bases and the V segment lost 5 bases, leaving 3 bases of the junction unmatched.

This clone came up a few times. The chain employs TRBV19 and TRBJ1-4; D uncertain. V was clipped by 8 bases and J by 3 bases, with 10 bases between them. CDR1 and CDR2 (germline): LNHDA, SQIVND (reference sequence). The CDR3 totals 13 residues. This CDR3 reads CASLARPNEKLFF. In DNA form, the CDR3 reads TGTGCCAGTCTCGCGCGGCCTAATGAAAAACTGTTTTTT.

The CDR3 nucleotides read TGTGCCTGGAGTGTACTAGCGGGGGACACAGATACGCAGTATTTT. It codes for CAWSVLAGDTDTQYF. The gene calls are TRBV30 and TRBJ2-3, with 11 bases matching TRBD2. CDR3 length equals 15 residues. Germline V gene sequence: CDR1 GTSNPN, CDR2 SVGIG (reference sequence). The V gene end was trimmed by 0 bases and the J gene end by 2 bases; junction bases not matched to a gene: 1.

The chain employs TRBV3-1 (or the pseudogene TRBV3-2) and TRBJ2-1; 11 nucleotides align to TRBD2. Unmatched junction bases numbered 3, after V lost 1 base and J lost 10 bases. CDR1 and CDR2 from the germline V gene are LGHDT and YNNKEL (reference sequence). The length of the CDR3 is 14 residues. The CDR3 DNA is TGTGCCAGCAGCCAAGTAGCGGGGGGGACGGAGCAGTTCTTC. It encodes CASSQVAGGTEQFF.

The V and J genes are TRBV6-5 and TRBJ1-3; 8 nucleotides match TRBD1. This CDR3 is built from 15 residues. Germline V CDR1 and CDR2: MNHEY, SVGAGI. Germline trimming cut 4 bases from V and 2 bases from J; bases unmatched to any gene: 4. CDR3 bases: TGTGCCAGCAGTTCGGACAGGGTCCCTGGAAACACCATATATTTT. Amino acids: CASSSDRVPGNTIYF.

V is TRBV4-1 and J is TRBJ2-7; a weak D match, TRBD1 (6 bases). Germline V CDR1 and CDR2: MGHRA, YSYEKL. This CDR3 is built from 14 residues. V lost 1 base and J lost 2, with 9 bases in between. The CDR3 sequence: CASSQVGDTYEQYF. The CDR3 DNA follows: TGCGCCAGCAGCCAAGTGGGGGACACCTACGAGCAGTACTTC.

The chain uses TRBV3-1 (or the pseudogene TRBV3-2) and TRBJ2-3; 10 bases fit TRBD2. Losses at the gene ends were 4 bases for V and 1 base for J; bases not matched to a gene: 8. The CDR3 is 17 residues long. CDR1 and CDR2 (germline): LGHDT, YNNKEL (reference sequence). CDR3 coding DNA: TGTGCCAGCAGCCGAAGCGGGAGGGCCCCTCGCACAGATACGCAGTATTTT. It yields the protein CASSRSGRAPRTDTQYF.

The V gene is TRBV6-5, the J gene TRBJ1-1; 7 bases fit TRBD1. The CDR3 runs to 14 residues. Germline V gene data show CDR1 as MNHEY and CDR2 as SVGAGI. The V segment lost 5 bases and the J segment 1 base; nucleotides outside the gene matches: 4. CDR3 nucleotides: TGTGCCAGCAGTATCCAGGGGGAGAACACTGAAGCTTTCTTT. Encoded protein: CASSIQGENTEAFF.

V and J are TRBV5-1 and TRBJ2-2; D gene unclear. Germline V gene lookup returns CDR1 SGHRS and CDR2 YFSETQ. This CDR3 has 13 residues. The ends were cut back, 0 bases at V and 7 bases at J, with 7 bases in the middle. The CDR3, as DNA: TGCGCCAGCAGCTTGGTCCCAGGCGGGGAGCTGTTTTTT. It translates to CASSLVPGGELFF.

The chain carries TRBV6-5 and TRBJ2-5; D gene uncertain. Germline V gives CDR1 MNHEY, CDR2 SVGAGI. The CDR3 spans 15 residues. Trimming took off 6 bases at V and 0 bases at J, with 14 bases between the two ends. The CDR3 here is CASSPRVSYQETQYF. The CDR3 region has the DNA TGTGCCAGCAGCCCCCGGGTATCTTACCAAGAGACCCAGTACTTC.

This chain links TRBV11-1 with TRBJ1-4; D ambiguous. The V end was cut by 2 bases, the J end by 8 bases, with 15 bases between. There are 15 residues in the CDR3. Per the germline V gene, CDR1 is SGHAT and CDR2 is FQDESV (reference sequence). CDR3 sequence: CASSLSSEWREKLFF. The CDR3 region has the DNA TGTGCCAGCAGCTTATCGAGCGAGTGGAGGGAAAAACTGTTTTTT.

The V and J genes are TRBV2 and TRBJ2-7; no firm D call. In germline, CDR1 is SNHLY, CDR2 FYNNEI. The CDR3 runs to 11 residues. With 5 bases removed from V and 6 bases from J, the gap between germline ends came to 8 bases. As DNA, the CDR3 is TGTGCCAGCAGTTATGGCGGCGAGCAGTACTTC. Protein: CASSYGGEQYF. The full variable domain, rest sourced from reference TRBV2 and TRBJ2-7, is EPEVTQTPSHQVTQMGQEVILRCVPISNHLYFYWYRQILGQKVEFLVSFYNNEISEKSEIFDDQFSVERPDGSNFTLKIRSTKLEDSAMYFCASSYGGEQYFGPGTRLTVT.

V is TRBV18 and J is TRBJ2-7; TRBD1 is a possible D gene (6 bases). The CDR3 consists of 14 residues. The germline CDR1 and CDR2 sequences are KGHSH and LQKENI. The V and J ends lost 2 bases and 4 bases respectively, with 12 bases between them. This CDR3 reads CASSPRTGTYEQYF. CDR3 bases: TGTGCCAGCTCACCAAGAACGGGGACATACGAGCAGTACTTC. Supplemented by reference TRBV18 and TRBJ2-7, the full variable domain reads NAGVMQNPRHLVRRRGQEARLRCSPMKGHSHVYWYRQLPEEGLKFMVYLQKENIIDESGMPKERFSAEFPKEGPSILRIQQVVRGDSAAYFCASSPRTGTYEQYFGPGTRLTVT.

The chain joins TRBV10-3 to TRBJ1-4; D gene ambiguous. Germline CDR1 and CDR2: ENHRY and SYGVKD. The V and J ends lost 2 bases and 7 bases respectively, with 8 bases between them. The CDR3 totals 13 residues. CDR3 coding DNA: TGTGCCATCAGTGAGAGGGCATCTGAAAAACTGTTTTTT. Its translation is CAISERASEKLFF.

The rearrangement uses TRBV20-1 and TRBJ2-7; D possibly uses TRBD1 or TRBD2 (6 bases each). The CDR3 has 14 amino acids. Germline V lookup: CDR1 DFQATT, CDR2 SNEGSKA (reference sequence). V was cut by 3 bases and J by 2 bases, with 14 bases left in between. DNA of the CDR3: TGCAGTGCTAGTGGTGGGGGGCAGACCTACGAGCAGTACTTC. It encodes CSASGGGQTYEQYF.

This rearrangement joins TRBV30 to TRBJ1-3; the match to TRBD1 covers 8 bases. V lost 1 base to trimming and J lost 3 bases; unmatched junction nucleotides: 5. The CDR3 totals 15 residues. Germline V CDR1 and CDR2: GTSNPN, SVGIG (reference sequence). Written as DNA, the CDR3 is TGTGCCTGGAGTGGGACAGGGAGCTGTGGAAACACCATATATTTT. Its protein is CAWSGTGSCGNTIYF.

The V call is TRBV5-6, the J call TRBJ1-1; 8 bases are a match to TRBD1. Per germline, CDR1 SGHDT and CDR2 YYEEEE. CDR3 size: 14 residues. The J segment lost 5 bases and the V segment lost 3 bases, leaving 6 bases of the junction unmatched. CDR3 sequence reads: CASSYGQGDTEAFF. Here the CDR3 DNA reads TGTGCCAGCAGCTACGGACAGGGCGATACTGAAGCTTTCTTT.

The J gene is TRBJ1-1, the V gene TRBV19, with 7 positions matching TRBD1. Germline CDR1 is LNHDA and CDR2 is SQIVND (reference sequence). The CDR3 runs 13 residues. V gave up 5 bases and J gave up 5 bases; unmatched junction bases: 5. This CDR3 reads CASSRQGWTEAFF. The CDR3 DNA is TGTGCCAGTAGTCGACAGGGTTGGACTGAAGCTTTCTTT.

The chain is built from TRBV28 and TRBJ2-5, with D maybe TRBD2 (7 bases). CDR3 length equals 15 residues. Trimming pared 2 bases from V and 1 base from J, leaving 11 bases between. The germline gives CDR1 MDHEN, CDR2 SYDVKM. Here the CDR3 reads CASSLGGGSQETQYF. DNA of the CDR3: TGTGCCAGCAGTTTAGGCGGGGGCTCCCAAGAGACCCAGTACTTC.

The J gene is TRBJ2-7, the V gene TRBV5-4, with D hard to call. The CDR3 is 12 residues long. Between the trimmed V and J ends, which lost 3 bases and 7 bases, there was a span of 11 bases. The V gene's germline CDR1 is SGHNT and CDR2 YYREEE (reference sequence). The CDR3 here is CASSSELGEQYF. The CDR3 bases are TGTGCCAGCAGCTCCGAACTCGGGGAGCAGTACTTC. Variable domain in full (rest from reference TRBV5-4 and TRBJ2-7): ETGVTQSPTHLIKTRGQQVTLRCSSQSGHNTVSWYQQALGQGPQFIFQYYREEENGRGNFPPRFSGLQFPNYSSELNVNALELDDSALYLCASSSELGEQYFGPGTRLTVT.

The chain has TRBV21-1 and TRBJ2-2; TRBD2 reflects the table's D call only, with no check against the DNA. TRBV21-1 is a pseudogene locus. This CDR3 has 20 residues. CDR3 in DNA: TGTGCCAGCAGCAAGAGCCGGACTAGCGGGAGTCCTACGAACACCGGGGAGCTGTTTTTT. Amino acid sequence: CASSKSRTSGSPTNTGELFF.

This chain joins TRBV6-2 or TRBV6-3 and TRBJ1-2, with TRBD1 matching over 8 bases. The CDR3 covers 14 residues. Germline CDR1 and CDR2: MNHEY and SVGEGT. Losses at the gene ends were 5 bases for V and 5 bases for J; bases not matched to a gene: 7. CDR3 sequence reads: CASSRTGRAYGYTF. CDR3 bases: TGTGCCAGCAGTCGGACAGGGAGAGCGTATGGCTACACCTTC.

The DNA for the CDR3 is TGTGCCAGCTCACCTCGACAGCTCTACACTGAAGCTTTCTTT. It is translated as CASSPRQLYTEAFF. The rearrangement joins TRBV18 to TRBJ1-1; weak D call: TRBD1 (5 bases). This CDR3 has 14 amino acids. The V gene lost 3 bases and the J gene lost 3 bases, with 11 bases spanning the gap. Germline V gives CDR1 KGHSH, CDR2 LQKENI.